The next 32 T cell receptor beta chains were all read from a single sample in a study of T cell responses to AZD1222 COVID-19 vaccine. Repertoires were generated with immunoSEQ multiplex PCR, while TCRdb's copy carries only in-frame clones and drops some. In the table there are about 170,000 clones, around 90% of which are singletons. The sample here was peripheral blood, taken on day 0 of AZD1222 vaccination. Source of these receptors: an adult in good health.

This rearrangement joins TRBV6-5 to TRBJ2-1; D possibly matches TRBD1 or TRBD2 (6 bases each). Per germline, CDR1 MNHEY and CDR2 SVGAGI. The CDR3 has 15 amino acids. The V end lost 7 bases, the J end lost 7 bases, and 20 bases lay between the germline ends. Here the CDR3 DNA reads TGTGCCAGCACCCGGATTAGCGAGGGGGGTAATGAGCAGTTCTTC. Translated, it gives CASTRISEGGNEQFF.

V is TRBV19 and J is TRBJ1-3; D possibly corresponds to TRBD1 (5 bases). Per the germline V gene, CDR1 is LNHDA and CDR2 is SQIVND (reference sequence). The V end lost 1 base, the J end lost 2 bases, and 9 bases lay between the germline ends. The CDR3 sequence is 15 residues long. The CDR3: CASSIAGYAGNTIYF. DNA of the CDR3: TGTGCCAGTAGTATAGCAGGGTACGCTGGAAACACCATATATTTT.

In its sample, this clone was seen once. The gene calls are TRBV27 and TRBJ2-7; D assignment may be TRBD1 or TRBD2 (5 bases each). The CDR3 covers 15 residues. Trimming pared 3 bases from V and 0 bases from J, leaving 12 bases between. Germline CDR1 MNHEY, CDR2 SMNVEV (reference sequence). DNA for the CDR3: TGTGCCAGCAGTTTGCTGGGACGGAGCTCCTACGAGCAGTACTTC. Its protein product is CASSLLGRSSYEQYF.

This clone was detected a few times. CDR3 region: CASSSRASSGNTIYF. The CDR3 coding sequence is TGTGCCAGCAGTTCCCGGGCTTCCTCTGGAAACACCATATATTTT. The J gene is TRBJ1-3, the V gene TRBV6-6; no clear D. Trimming left V 4 bases short and J 0 bases short, with 10 bases between. The germline V gene has CDR1 MNHNY and CDR2 SVGAGI (reference sequence). The CDR3 runs to 15 residues.

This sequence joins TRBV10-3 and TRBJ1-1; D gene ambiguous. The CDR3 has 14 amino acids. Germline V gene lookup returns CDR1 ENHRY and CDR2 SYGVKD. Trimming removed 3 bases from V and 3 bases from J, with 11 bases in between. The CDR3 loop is CAISDFFRDTEAFF. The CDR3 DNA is TGTGCCATCAGTGATTTTTTTCGCGACACTGAAGCTTTCTTT.

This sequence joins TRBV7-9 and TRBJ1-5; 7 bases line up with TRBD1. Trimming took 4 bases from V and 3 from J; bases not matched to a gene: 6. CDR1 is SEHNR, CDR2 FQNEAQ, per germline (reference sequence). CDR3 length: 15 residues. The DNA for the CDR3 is TGTGCCAGCAGCTCGGGACAGTCATACAATCAGCCCCAGCATTTT. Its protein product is CASSSGQSYNQPQHF. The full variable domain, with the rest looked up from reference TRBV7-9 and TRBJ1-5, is DTGVSQNPRHKITKRGQNVTFRCDPISEHNRLYWYRQTLGQGPEFLTYFQNEAQLEKSRLLSDRFSAERPKGSFSTLEIQRTEQGDSAMYLCASSSGQSYNQPQHFGDGTRLSIL.

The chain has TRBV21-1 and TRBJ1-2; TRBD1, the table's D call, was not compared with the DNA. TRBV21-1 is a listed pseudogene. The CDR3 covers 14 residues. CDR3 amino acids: CASSPLTGSGGYTF. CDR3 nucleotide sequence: TGTGCCAGCAGCCCACTTACAGGGTCTGGGGGCTACACCTTC.

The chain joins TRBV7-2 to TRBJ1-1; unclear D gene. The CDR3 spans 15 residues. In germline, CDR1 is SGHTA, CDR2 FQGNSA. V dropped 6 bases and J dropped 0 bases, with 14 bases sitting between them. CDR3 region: CASRRTAPMNTEAFF. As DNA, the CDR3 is TGTGCCAGCAGGCGAACGGCACCGATGAACACTGAAGCTTTCTTT.

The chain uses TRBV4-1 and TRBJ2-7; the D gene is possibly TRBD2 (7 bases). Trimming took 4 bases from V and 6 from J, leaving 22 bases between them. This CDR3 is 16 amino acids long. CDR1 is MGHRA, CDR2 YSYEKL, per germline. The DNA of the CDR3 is TGCGCCAGCAGCCTGTCATGGGGGCGGGAGCGTCTCGAGCAGTACTTC. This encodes CASSLSWGRERLEQYF.

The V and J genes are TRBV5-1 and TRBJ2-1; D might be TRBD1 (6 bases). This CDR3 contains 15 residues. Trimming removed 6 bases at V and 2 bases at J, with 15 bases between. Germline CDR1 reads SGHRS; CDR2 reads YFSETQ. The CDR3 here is CASTQPGATYNEQFF. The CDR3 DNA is TGCGCCAGCACTCAGCCAGGGGCCACCTACAATGAGCAGTTCTTC.

The CDR3: CASSLPSGDTTGEQFF. CDR3 DNA sequence: TGTGCCAGCAGCCTTCCTAGCGGGGATACAACGGGTGAGCAGTTCTTC. This chain connects TRBV9 to TRBJ2-1, with 9 bases matching TRBD2. CDR1 and CDR2 (germline): SGDLS, YYNGEE. The length of the CDR3 is 16 residues. V trimming: 4 bases; J trimming: 9 bases; junction bases outside the gene matches: 14.

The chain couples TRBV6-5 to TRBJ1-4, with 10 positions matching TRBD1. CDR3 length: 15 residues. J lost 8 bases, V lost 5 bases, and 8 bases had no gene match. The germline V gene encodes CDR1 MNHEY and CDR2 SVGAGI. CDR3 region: CASSPRQGAGEKLFF. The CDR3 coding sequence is TGTGCCAGCAGTCCCCGACAGGGGGCCGGAGAAAAACTGTTTTTT.

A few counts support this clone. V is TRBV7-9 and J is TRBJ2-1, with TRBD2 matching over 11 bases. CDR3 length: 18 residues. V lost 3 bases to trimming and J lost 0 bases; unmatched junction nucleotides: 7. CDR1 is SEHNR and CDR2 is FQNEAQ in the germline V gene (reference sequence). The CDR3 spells CASSFGLAGGSSYNEQFF. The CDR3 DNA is TGTGCCAGCAGCTTCGGGTTAGCGGGAGGGAGCTCCTACAATGAGCAGTTCTTC.

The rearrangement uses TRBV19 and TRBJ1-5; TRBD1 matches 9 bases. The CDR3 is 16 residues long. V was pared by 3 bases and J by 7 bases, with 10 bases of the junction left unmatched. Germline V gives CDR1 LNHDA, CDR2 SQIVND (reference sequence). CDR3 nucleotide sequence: TGTGCCAGTAGTATGGGGACAGGGAAACCACCCCAGCCCCAGCATTTT. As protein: CASSMGTGKPPQPQHF.

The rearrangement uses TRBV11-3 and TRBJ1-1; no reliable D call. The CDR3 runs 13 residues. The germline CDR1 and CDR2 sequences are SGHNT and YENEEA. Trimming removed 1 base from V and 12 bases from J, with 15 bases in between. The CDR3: CASSLGPSSAPFF. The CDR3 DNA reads TGTGCCAGCAGCTTAGGTCCATCCTCGGCGCCTTTCTTT.

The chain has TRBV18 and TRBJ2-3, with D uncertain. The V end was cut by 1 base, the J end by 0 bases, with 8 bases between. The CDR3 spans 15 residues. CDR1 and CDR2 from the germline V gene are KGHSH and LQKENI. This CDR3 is CASSPRPLSTDTQYF. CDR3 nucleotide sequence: TGTGCCAGCTCACCACGCCCCCTTAGCACAGATACGCAGTATTTT.

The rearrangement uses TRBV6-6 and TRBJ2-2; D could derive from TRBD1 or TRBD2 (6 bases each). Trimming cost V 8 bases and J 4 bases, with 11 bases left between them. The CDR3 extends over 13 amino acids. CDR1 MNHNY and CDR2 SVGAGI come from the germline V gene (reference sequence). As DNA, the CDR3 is TGTGCCAGCCAGGGGAGGACCACCGGGGAGCTGTTTTTT. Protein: CASQGRTTGELFF.

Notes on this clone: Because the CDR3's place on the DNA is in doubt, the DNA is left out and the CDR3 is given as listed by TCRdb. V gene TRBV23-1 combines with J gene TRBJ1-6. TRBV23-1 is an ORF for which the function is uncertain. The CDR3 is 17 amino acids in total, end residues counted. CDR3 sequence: CASSQSNGLLTFAALHF.

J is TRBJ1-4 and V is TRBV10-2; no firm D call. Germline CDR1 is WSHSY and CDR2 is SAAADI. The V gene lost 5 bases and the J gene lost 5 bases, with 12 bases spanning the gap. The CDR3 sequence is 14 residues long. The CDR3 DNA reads TGCGCCAGCAGTCCCCTTGGGGTGAATGAAAAACTGTTTTTT. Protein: CASSPLGVNEKLFF.

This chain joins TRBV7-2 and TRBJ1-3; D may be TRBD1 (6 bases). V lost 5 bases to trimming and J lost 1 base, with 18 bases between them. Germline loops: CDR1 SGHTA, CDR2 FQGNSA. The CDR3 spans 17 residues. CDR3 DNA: TGTGCCAGCAGCGAGACCTTGGGGGGCGTATCTGGAAACACCATATATTTT. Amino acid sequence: CASSETLGGVSGNTIYF.

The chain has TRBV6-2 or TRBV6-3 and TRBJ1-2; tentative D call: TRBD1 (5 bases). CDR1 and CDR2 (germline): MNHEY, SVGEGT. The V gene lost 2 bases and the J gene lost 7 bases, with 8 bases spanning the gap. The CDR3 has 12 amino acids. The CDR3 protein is CASSYVGVGYTF. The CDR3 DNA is TGTGCCAGCAGTTACGTAGGGGTTGGCTACACCTTC.

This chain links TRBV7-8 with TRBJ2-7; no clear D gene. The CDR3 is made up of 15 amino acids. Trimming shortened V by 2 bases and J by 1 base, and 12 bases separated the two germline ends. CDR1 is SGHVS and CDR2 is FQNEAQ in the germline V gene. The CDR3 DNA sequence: TGTGCCAGCAGCTTAAGTCCCGCGGATTCCTACGAGCAGTACTTC. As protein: CASSLSPADSYEQYF.

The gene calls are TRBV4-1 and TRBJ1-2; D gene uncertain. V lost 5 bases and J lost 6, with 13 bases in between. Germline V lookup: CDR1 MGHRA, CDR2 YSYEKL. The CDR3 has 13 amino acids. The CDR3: CASSLSSVDGYTF. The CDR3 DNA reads TGCGCCAGCAGCTTGAGCAGTGTCGATGGCTACACCTTC.

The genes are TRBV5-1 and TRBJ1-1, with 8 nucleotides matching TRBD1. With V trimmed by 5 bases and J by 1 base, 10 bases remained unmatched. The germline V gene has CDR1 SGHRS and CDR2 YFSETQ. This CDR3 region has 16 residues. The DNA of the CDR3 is TGCGCCAGCAGGGGTCCGGGACAGGCGAGGAACACTGAAGCTTTCTTT. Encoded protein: CASRGPGQARNTEAFF.

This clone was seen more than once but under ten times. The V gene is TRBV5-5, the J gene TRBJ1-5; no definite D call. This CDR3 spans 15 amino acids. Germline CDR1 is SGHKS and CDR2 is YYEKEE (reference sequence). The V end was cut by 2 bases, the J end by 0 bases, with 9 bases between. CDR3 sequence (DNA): TGTGCCAGCAGCTTCGCTCCGGATAGCAATCAGCCCCAGCATTTT. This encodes CASSFAPDSNQPQHF.

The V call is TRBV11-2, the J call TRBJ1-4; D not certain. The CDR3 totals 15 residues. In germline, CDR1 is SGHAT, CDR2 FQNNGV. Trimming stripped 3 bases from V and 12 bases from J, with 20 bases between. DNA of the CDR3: TGTGCCAGCAGCTTGAGCGGGCCCCGCGCTGCGGAACTGTTTTTT. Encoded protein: CASSLSGPRAAELFF.

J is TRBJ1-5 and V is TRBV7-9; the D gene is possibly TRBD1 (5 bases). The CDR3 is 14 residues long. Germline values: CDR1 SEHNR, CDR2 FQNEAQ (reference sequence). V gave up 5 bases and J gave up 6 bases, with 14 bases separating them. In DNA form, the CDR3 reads TGTGCCAGCAGCACGGGCGTTGGGGGTCAGCCCCAGCATTTT. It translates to CASSTGVGGQPQHF.

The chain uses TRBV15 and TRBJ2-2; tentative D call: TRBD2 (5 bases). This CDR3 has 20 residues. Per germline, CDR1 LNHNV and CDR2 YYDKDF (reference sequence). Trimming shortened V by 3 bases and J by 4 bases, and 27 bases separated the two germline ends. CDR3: CATSSSNLHLLAGLTGELFF. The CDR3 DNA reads TGTGCCACCAGCAGCTCAAATTTACACCTACTCGCGGGCCTCACCGGGGAGCTGTTTTTT. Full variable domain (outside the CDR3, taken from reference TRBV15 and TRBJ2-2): DAMVIQNPRYQVTQFGKPVTLSCSQTLNHNVMYWYQQKSSQAPKLLFHYYDKDFNNEADTPDNFQSRRPNTSFCFLDIRSPGLGDTAMYLCATSSSNLHLLAGLTGELFFGEGSRLTVL.

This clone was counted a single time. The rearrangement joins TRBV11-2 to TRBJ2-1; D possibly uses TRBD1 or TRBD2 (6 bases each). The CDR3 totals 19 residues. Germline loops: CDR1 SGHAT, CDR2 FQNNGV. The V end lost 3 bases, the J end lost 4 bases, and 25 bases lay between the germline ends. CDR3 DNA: TGTGCCAGCAGCTTCCTAGGGGGTGCGGGAAATCCCACTTACAATGAGCAGTTCTTC. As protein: CASSFLGGAGNPTYNEQFF.

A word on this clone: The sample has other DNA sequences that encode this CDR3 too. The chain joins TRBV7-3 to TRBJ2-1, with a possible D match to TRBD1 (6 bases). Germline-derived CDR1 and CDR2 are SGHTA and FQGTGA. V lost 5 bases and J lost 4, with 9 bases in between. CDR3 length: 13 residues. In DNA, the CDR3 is TGTGCCAGCAGCCTGGACAGTTACAATGAGCAGTTCTTC. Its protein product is CASSLDSYNEQFF.

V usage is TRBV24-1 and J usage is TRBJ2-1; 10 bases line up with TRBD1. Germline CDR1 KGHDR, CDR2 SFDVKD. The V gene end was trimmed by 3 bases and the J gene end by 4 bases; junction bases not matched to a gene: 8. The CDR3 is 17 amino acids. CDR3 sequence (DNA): TGTGCCACCAGTGATGCCGTGGGACAGGGGTCATACAATGAGCAGTTCTTC. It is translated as CATSDAVGQGSYNEQFF.

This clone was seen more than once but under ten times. CDR3 sequence (DNA): TGTGCCAGCAGTGCCGGGAGAAAGAGCTCCTACGAGCAGTACTTC. Translation: CASSAGRKSSYEQYF. The chain uses TRBV2 and TRBJ2-7; TRBD2 might be the D (6 bases). This CDR3 spans 15 amino acids. The ends were cut back, 4 bases at V and 0 bases at J, with 13 bases in the middle. Germline CDR1 and CDR2: SNHLY and FYNNEI.